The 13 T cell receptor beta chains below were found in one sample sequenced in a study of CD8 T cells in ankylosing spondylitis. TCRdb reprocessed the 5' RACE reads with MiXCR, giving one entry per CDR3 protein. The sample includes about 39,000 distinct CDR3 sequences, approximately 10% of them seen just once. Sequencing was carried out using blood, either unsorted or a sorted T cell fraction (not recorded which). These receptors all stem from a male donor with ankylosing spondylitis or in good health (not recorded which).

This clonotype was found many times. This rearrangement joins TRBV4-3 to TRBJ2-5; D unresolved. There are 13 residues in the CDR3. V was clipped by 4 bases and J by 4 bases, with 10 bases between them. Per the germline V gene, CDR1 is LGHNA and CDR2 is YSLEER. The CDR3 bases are TGCGCCAGCAGCCCACGGACGGGAGAGACCCAGTACTTC. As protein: CASSPRTGETQYF.

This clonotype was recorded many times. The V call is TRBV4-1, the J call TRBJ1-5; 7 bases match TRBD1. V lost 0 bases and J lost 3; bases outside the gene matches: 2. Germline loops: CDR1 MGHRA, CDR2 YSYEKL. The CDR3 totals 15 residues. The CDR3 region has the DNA TGCGCCAGCAGCCAAGAGACAGGGAACAATCAGCCCCAGCATTTT. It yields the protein CASSQETGNNQPQHF.

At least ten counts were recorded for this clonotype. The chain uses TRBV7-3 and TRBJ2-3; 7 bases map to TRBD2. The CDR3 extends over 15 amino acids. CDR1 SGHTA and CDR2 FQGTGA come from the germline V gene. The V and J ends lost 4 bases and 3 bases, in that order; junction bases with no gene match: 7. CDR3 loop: CASSSQAGITDTQYF. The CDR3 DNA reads TGTGCCAGCAGCTCGCAAGCGGGAATTACAGATACGCAGTATTTT.

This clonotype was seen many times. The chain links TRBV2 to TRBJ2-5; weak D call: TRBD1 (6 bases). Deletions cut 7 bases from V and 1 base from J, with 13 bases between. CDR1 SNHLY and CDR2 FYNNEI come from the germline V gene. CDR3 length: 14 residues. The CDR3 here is CASNIQGSQETQYF. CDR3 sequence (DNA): TGTGCCAGCAATATACAGGGTTCCCAAGAGACCCAGTACTTC. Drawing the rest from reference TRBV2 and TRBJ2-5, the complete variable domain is EPEVTQTPSHQVTQMGQEVILRCVPISNHLYFYWYRQILGQKVEFLVSFYNNEISEKSEIFDDQFSVERPDGSNFTLKIRSTKLEDSAMYFCASNIQGSQETQYFGPGTRLLVL.

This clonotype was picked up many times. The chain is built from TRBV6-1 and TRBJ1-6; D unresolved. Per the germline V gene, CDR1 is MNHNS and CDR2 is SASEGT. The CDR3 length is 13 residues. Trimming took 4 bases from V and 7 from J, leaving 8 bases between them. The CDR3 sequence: CASSGERNSPLHF. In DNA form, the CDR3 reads TGTGCCAGCAGTGGGGAACGAAATTCACCCCTCCACTTT.

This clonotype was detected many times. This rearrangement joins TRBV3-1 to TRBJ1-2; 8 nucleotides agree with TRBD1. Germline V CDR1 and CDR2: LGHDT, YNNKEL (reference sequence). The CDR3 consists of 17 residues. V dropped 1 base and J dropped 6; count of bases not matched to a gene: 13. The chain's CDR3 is CASSQAPDRVVGHGYTF. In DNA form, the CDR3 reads TGTGCCAGCAGCCAAGCCCCGGACAGGGTTGTGGGCCATGGCTACACCTTC.

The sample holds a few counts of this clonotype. The CDR3 reads CASSLGQGGYNEQFF. CDR3 in DNA: TGTGCCAGCAGCTTAGGACAGGGAGGCTACAATGAGCAGTTCTTC. V is TRBV5-6 and J is TRBJ2-1, with TRBD1 identical over 8 bases. The CDR3 covers 15 residues. CDR1 is SGHDT, CDR2 YYEEEE, per germline. The J segment lost 3 bases and the V segment lost 2 bases, leaving 4 bases of the junction unmatched.

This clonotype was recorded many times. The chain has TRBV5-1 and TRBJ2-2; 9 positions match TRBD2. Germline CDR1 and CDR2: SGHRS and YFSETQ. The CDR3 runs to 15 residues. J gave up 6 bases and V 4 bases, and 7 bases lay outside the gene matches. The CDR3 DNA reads TGCGCCAGCAGCGTTTTAGCGGGAGAAGCCGGGGAGCTGTTTTTT. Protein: CASSVLAGEAGELFF.

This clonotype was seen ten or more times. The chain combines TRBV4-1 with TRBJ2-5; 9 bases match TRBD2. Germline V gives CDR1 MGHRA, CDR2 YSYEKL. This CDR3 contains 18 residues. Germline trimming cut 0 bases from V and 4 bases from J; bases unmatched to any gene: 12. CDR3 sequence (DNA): TGCGCCAGCAGCCAAGATCCTAGCGGGAACGATCGTTCAGAGACCCAGTACTTC. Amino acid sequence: CASSQDPSGNDRSETQYF.

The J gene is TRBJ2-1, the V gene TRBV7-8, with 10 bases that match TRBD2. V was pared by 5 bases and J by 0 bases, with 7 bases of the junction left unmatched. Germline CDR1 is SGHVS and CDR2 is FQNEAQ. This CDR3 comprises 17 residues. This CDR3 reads CASSPAGGEGSYNEQFF. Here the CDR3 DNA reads TGTGCCAGCAGCCCAGCGGGAGGGGAAGGCTCCTACAATGAGCAGTTCTTC.

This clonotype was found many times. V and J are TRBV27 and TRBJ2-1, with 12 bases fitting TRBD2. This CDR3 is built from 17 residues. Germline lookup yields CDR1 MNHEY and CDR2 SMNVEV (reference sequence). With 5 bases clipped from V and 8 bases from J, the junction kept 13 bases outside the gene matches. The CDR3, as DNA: TGTGCCAGCAGTCCCTGGACTAGCGGGGCGGCTGTAGATGAGCAGTTCTTC. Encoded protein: CASSPWTSGAAVDEQFF.

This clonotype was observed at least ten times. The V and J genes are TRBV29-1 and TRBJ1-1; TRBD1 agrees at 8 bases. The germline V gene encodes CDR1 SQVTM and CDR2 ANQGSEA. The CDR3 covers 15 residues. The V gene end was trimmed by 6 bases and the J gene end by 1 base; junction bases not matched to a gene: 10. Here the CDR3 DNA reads TGCAGCGTCGATCAGGGGGCTTGGGGGAACACTGAAGCTTTCTTT. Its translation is CSVDQGAWGNTEAFF.

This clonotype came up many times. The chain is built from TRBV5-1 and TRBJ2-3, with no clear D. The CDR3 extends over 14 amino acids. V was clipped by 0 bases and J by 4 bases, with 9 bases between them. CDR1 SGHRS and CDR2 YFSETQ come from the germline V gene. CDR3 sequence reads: CASSLAVFPDTQYF. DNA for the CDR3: TGCGCCAGCAGCTTGGCCGTATTTCCAGATACGCAGTATTTT.